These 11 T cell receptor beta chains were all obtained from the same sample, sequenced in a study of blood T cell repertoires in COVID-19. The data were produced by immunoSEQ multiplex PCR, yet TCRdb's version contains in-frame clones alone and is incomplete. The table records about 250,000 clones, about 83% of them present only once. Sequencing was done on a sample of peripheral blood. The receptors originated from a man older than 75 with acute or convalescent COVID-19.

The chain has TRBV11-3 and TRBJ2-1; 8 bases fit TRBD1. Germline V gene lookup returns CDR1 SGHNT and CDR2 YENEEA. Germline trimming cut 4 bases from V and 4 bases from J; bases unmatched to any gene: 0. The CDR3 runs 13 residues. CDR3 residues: CASSYRGYNEQFF. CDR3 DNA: TGTGCCAGCAGCTACAGGGGGTACAATGAGCAGTTCTTC.

CDR3 DNA sequence: TGTGCCAGCAGCGCCGACAGGCAGACGAAAAAACTGTTTTTT. Amino acids: CASSADRQTKKLFF. The chain employs TRBV28 and TRBJ1-4, with D perhaps TRBD1 (6 bases). Germline CDR1 MDHEN, CDR2 SYDVKM. V lost 6 bases and J lost 9, with 17 bases in between. This CDR3 spans 14 amino acids.

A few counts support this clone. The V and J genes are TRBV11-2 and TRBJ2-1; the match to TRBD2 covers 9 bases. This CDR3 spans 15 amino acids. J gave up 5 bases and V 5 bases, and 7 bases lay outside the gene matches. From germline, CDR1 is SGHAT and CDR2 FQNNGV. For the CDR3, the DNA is TGTGCCAGCAGCAAAGAGGGACTAGCTAACAATGAGCAGTTCTTC. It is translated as CASSKEGLANNEQFF.

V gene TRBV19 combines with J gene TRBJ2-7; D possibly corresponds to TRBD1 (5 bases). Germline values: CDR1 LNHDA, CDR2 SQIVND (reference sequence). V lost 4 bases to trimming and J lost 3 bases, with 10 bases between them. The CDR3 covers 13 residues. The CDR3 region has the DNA TGTGCCAGTAGTACGACGCAGGGCTACGAGCAGTACTTC. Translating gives CASSTTQGYEQYF.

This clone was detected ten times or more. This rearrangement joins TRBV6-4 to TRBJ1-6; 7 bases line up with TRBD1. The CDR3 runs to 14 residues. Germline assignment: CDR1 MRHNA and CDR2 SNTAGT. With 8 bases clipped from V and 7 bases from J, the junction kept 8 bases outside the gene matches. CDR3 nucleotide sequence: TGTGCCAGCGGAACCGGGACAGCGAATTCACCCCTCCACTTT. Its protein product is CASGTGTANSPLHF.

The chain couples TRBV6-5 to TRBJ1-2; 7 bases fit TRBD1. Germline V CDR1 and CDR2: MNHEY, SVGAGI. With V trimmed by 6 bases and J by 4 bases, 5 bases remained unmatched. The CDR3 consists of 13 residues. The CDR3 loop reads CASRGTVFYGYTF. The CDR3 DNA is TGTGCCAGCAGGGGGACAGTCTTCTATGGCTACACCTTC.

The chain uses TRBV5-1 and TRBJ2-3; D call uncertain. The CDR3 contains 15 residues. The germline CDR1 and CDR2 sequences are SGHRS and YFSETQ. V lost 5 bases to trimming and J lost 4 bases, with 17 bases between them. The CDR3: CASRSDGLAADTQYF. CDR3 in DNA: TGCGCCAGCAGAAGTGACGGTTTAGCTGCAGATACGCAGTATTTT. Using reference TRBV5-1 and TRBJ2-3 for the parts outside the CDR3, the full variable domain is KAGVTQTPRYLIKTRGQQVTLSCSPISGHRSVSWYQQTPGQGLQFLFEYFSETQRNKGNFPGRFSGRQFSNSRSEMNVSTLELGDSALYLCASRSDGLAADTQYFGPGTRLTVL.

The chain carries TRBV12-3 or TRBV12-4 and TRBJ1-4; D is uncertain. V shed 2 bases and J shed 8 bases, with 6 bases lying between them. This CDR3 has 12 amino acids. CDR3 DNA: TGTGCCAGCAGTTTAAGAGGGGAAAAACTGTTTTTT. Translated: CASSLRGEKLFF.

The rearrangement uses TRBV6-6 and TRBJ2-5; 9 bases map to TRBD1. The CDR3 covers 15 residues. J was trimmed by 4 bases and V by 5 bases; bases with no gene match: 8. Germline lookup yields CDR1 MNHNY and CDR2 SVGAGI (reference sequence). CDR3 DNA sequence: TGTGCCAGCAGTCCTATAATGGGACAGGGAGAGACCCAGTACTTC. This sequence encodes CASSPIMGQGETQYF.

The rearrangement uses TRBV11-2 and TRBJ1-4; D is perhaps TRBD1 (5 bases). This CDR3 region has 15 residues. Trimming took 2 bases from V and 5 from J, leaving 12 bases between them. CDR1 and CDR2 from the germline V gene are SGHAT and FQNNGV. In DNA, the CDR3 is TGTGCCAGCAGCTTAAGGGGCCCATCAAATGAAAAACTGTTTTTT. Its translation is CASSLRGPSNEKLFF. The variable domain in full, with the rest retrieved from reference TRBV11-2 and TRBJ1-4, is EAGVAQSPRYKIIEKRQSVAFWCNPISGHATLYWYQQILGQGPKLLIQFQNNGVVDDSQLPKDRFSAERLKGVDSTLKIQPAKLEDSAVYLCASSLRGPSNEKLFFGSGTQLSVL.

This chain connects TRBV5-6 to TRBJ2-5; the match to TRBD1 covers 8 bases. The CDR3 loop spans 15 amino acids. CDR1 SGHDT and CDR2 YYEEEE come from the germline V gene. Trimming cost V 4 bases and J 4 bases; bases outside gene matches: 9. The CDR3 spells CASSLRTGRRETQYF. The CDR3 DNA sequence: TGTGCCAGCAGCCTCCGGACAGGGCGGAGAGAGACCCAGTACTTC.